This TCR beta chain was identified during a study of sequential checkpoint blockade in melanoma. The overall study: Arm A got nivolumab then ipilimumab; arm B the reverse, 1:1. Each arm's sequence ended with maintenance nivolumab.

CDR3 length equals 14 residues. Trimming at V came to 4 bases and at J to 1 base, leaving 2 bases not matched to a gene. Germline assignment: CDR1 LNHDA and CDR2 SQIVND (reference sequence). The repertoire was sequenced with immunoSEQ multiplex PCR; TCRdb's copy has only in-frame clones and lacks some. The sample has under 25,000 clones; 70% to 80% are singletons. The treatment here: randomized to nivolumab then ipilimumab (arm A) or the reverse (arm B). The clonotype was recovered from a human donor with melanoma. The chain joins TRBV19 to TRBJ1-1; TRBD1 aligns across 8 bases. The sample consisted of CD8+ T cells sorted from blood (inferred from file names), taken from a patient given nivolumab and ipilimumab in sequence. CDR3 sequence: CASSTDRENTEAFF. The CDR3 DNA sequence: TGTGCCAGTAGTACGGACAGGGAGAACACTGAAGCTTTCTTT.